A selection of T cell receptor beta chains follows, all from one sample in a study of blood T cell repertoires in COVID-19. TCRdb's table, derived via immunoSEQ multiplex PCR, lists solely in-frame clones and lacks some. The table lists roughly 100,000 clones, 84% of them singletons. Sample: peripheral blood. The receptors were sampled from a human donor in a cohort sampled during active or convalescent COVID-19. Each CDR3 is given with its conserved first and last residue.

v_call	j_call	cdr3_aa
TRBV15	TRBJ2-7	CATGMRMGAPYEQYF
TRBV6-5	TRBJ1-5	CASSYSFPSSNQPQHF
TRBV18	TRBJ1-2	CASSSGGYGYTF
TRBV6-4	TRBJ1-3	CASNQGRVSFGNTIYF
TRBV5-1	TRBJ2-1	CASSLVSAAPRGEQFF
TRBV12-3/TRBV12-4	TRBJ2-3	CASISGDSDTQYF
TRBV27	TRBJ1-6	CASTPGQGNSPLHF
TRBV6-1	TRBJ2-5	CASSAQTSGGGETQYF
TRBV12-3/TRBV12-4	TRBJ1-4	CASRGQGSEKLFF
TRBV3-1/TRBV3-2	TRBJ2-5	CATGTLIAGGQETQYF
TRBV12-5	TRBJ1-3	CASGELTGTGGNTIYF
TRBV7-2	TRBJ2-1	CASSLRRGGSEQFF
TRBV6-6	TRBJ2-5	CASSSLEETQYF
TRBV15	TRBJ2-5	CATSRGTAQETQYF
TRBV30	TRBJ1-1	CAWRYGLNTEAFF
TRBV5-6	TRBJ2-5	CASSPPGTGGETQYF
TRBV9	TRBJ2-7	CASSARQGMDEQYF
TRBV5-1	TRBJ1-5	CASSPRTGGQPQHF
TRBV4-2	TRBJ2-5	CASSLSSGAAGETQYF
TRBV9	TRBJ2-2	CASSANRVPTGELFF
TRBV11-2	TRBJ1-1	CASSLESGGRPTEAFF
TRBV24-1	TRBJ1-3	CATSTRGRYVAGNTIYF
TRBV6-2/TRBV6-3	TRBJ1-1	CASSYDRGGTDTEAFF
TRBV3-1/TRBV3-2	TRBJ2-1	CASSPGLGISEQFF
TRBV6-5	TRBJ2-7	CASSFRDTTYEQYF
TRBV12-5	TRBJ2-5	CASGPGQGVETQYF
TRBV5-4	TRBJ1-1	CASSLDSFATEAFF
TRBV6-5	TRBJ1-4	CASNVRGATEKLFF
TRBV6-2/TRBV6-3	TRBJ2-3	CASSTVTGFSTDTQYF
TRBV10-3	TRBJ2-3	CAISWIAGAGTDTQYF
TRBV12-3/TRBV12-4	TRBJ2-5	CASSLGQVETQYF
TRBV11-2	TRBJ1-4	CASSSAGTGGYEKLFF
TRBV4-1	TRBJ1-3	CASSQEQTGTGFGNTIYF
TRBV28	TRBJ1-2	CASRSGTDYGYTF
TRBV6-5	TRBJ1-4	CASRTQGAAEKLFF
TRBV2	TRBJ2-7	CASSEAGQGAQEQYF
TRBV7-9	TRBJ2-3	CASSPRLASTDTQYF
TRBV4-1	TRBJ1-2	CASSPPPGGNYGYTF
TRBV3-1/TRBV3-2	TRBJ1-1	CASSQGYRNTEAFF
TRBV2	TRBJ2-5	CASTASFATSKTQYF
TRBV5-4	TRBJ1-3	CASSWGQGEGNTIYF
TRBV11-2	TRBJ1-2	CASSGIDRGRLGYTF
TRBV5-1	TRBJ2-3	CASSFYGGATDTQYF
TRBV12-3/TRBV12-4	TRBJ1-4	CASRRLNEKLFF
TRBV5-4	TRBJ2-3	CASSLASGGTDTQYF
TRBV7-2	TRBJ1-2	CASSLGQGREGYGYTF
TRBV28	TRBJ2-7	CASRVPGVDEQYF
TRBV4-1	TRBJ2-3	CARCRAGGTDTQYF
TRBV5-1	TRBJ2-7	CASSLSPGLSSYEQYF
TRBV3-1/TRBV3-2	TRBJ2-2	CASSLEPGRNTGELFF
TRBV18	TRBJ2-3	CASSPLAGGPADTQYF
TRBV6-5	TRBJ1-2	CASSYENYGYTF
TRBV2	TRBJ2-3	CASSDPRQLSTDTQYF